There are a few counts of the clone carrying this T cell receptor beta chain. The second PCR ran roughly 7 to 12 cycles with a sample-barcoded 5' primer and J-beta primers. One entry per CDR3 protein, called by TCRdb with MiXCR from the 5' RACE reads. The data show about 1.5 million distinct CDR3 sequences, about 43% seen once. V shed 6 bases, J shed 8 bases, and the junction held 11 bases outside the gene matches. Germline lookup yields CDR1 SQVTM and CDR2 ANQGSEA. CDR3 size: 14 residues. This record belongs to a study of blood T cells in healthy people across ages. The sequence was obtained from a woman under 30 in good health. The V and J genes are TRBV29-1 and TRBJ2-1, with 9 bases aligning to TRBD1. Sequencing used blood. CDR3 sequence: CSVSEGDRVHEQFF. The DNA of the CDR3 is TGCAGCGTCTCCGAAGGGGACAGGGTACATGAGCAGTTCTTC.